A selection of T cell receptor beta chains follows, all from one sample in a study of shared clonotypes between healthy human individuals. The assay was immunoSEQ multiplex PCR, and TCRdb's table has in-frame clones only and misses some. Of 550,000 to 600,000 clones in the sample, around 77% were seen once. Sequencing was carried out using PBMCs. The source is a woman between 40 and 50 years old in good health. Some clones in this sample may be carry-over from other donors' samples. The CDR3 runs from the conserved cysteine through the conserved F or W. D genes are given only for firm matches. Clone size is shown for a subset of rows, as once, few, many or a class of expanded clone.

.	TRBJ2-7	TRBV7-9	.	TGTGCCAGCAGCGCTGGGTTGTCCTACGAGCAGTACTTC	CASSAGLSYEQYF
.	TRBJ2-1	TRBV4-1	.	TGCGCCAGCAGCCAAGCGACCGCAGGGCAGTTCTTC	CASSQATAGQFF
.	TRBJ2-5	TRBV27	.	TGTGCCAGCAGCCCTGGGACGGGCCTGAGGGAGACCCAGTACTTC	CASSPGTGLRETQYF
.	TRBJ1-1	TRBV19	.	TGTGCCAGTAGTGGGTTGGGACGGATGAACACTGAAGCTTTCTTT	CASSGLGRMNTEAFF
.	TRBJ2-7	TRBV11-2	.	TGTGCCAGCAGCTTAGTACGCGGGGCGGGCTACGAGCAGTACTTC	CASSLVRGAGYEQYF
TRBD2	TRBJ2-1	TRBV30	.	TGTGCCTGGAGGGTCTTCTTAGCGGGAGGCAATGAGCAGTTCTTC	CAWRVFLAGGNEQFF
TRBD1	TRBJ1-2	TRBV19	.	TGTGCCAGTAGGGCGACAGGGGGCGCGTATGGCTACACCTTC	CASRATGGAYGYTF
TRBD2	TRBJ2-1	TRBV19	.	TGTGCCGGGGCGGGTAGCGGGAGCTCCTACAATGAGCAGTTCTTC	CAGAGSGSSYNEQFF
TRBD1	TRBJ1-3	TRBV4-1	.	TGCGCCAGCAGCCATCAGGGACAGGGACGGAGTGGAAACACCATATATTTT	CASSHQGQGRSGNTIYF
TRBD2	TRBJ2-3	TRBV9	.	TGTGCCAGCAGCCCCCCTAGCGGGAGGGCAGATACGCAGTATTTT	CASSPPSGRADTQYF
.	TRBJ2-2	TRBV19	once	TGTGCCAGTATTTCATTCTGTGTTGGGGCTGACACCGGGGAGCTGTTTTTT	CASISFCVGADTGELFF
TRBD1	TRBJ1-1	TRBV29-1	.	TGCGGCGTTTCCCCCGCGGGACAGGGGGCCACTGAAGCTTTCTTT	CGVSPAGQGATEAFF
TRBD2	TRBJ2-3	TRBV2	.	TGTGCCAGCAGGTTGACTAGCGGGAGGGAAGATACGCAGTATTTT	CASRLTSGREDTQYF
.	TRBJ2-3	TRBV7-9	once	TGTGCCAGCAGCTCCGGTTTTTCCACAGATACGCAGTATTTT	CASSSGFSTDTQYF
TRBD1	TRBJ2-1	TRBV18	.	TGTGCCAGCTCACCACCGCCGGGGACAGGGGGAATTGTCAATGAGCAGTTCTTC	CASSPPPGTGGIVNEQFF
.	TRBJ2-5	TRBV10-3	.	TGTGCCATCTCGTCTAGCGAAGAGACCCAGTACTTC	CAISSSEETQYF
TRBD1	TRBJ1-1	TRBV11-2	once	TGTGCCAGCAGCTTCACAGGGGGGACGACTGAAGCTTTCTTT	CASSFTGGTTEAFF
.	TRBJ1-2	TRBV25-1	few	TGTGCCAGCAGTGCCGCCGGGTTGAAAAGTTACACCTTC	CASSAAGLKSYTF
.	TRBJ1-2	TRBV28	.	TGTGCCAGCAGTGCAACAGTGAACTATGGCTACACCTTC	CASSATVNYGYTF
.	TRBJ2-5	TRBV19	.	TGTGCCAGTAATAAGGGGAACCAAGAGACCCAGTACTTC	CASNKGNQETQYF
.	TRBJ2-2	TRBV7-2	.	TGTGCCAGCAGCGATAGCGCGGACTCATTCACCGGGGAGCTGTTTTTT	CASSDSADSFTGELFF
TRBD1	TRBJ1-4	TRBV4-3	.	TGCGCCAGCAGCCAAGATAGGGACAGGGTCGCTGAAAAACTGTTTTTT	CASSQDRDRVAEKLFF
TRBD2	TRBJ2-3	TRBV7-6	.	TGTGCCAGCAGCCGGGTGGCTAGCGGGAGTACAGATACGCAGTATTTT	CASSRVASGSTDTQYF
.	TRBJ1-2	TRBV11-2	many	TGTGCCAGCAGCCCAAACAGCGTTCGGTACTATGGCTACACCTTC	CASSPNSVRYYGYTF
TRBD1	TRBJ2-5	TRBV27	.	TGTGCCAGCAGGGCCCTTGGACAGGGGGCCCCCCAAGAGACCCAGTACTTC	CASRALGQGAPQETQYF
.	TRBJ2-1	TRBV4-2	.	TGTGCCAGCAGCCAGGAGGGCGCAACCTACAATGAGCAGTTCTTC	CASSQEGATYNEQFF
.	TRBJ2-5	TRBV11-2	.	TGTGCCAGCAGTTCAATCAGAGGTCGTGAGACCCAGTACTTC	CASSSIRGRETQYF
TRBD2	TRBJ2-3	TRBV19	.	TGTGCCAGTAGATGGCGGGAGGGCCTGTCGCAGTATTTT	CASRWREGLSQYF
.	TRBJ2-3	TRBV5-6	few	TGTGCCAGCAGCTTGGGAGCCAGGCAGTACATCACAGATACGCAGTATTTT	CASSLGARQYITDTQYF
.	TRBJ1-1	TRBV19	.	TGTGCCAGTAGCGAAGGCAGGGGCGCTGAAGCTTTCTTT	CASSEGRGAEAFF
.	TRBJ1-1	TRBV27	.	TGTGCCAGCAGTTTAGGGGGGAGGACTGAAGCTTTCTTT	CASSLGGRTEAFF
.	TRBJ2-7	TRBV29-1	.	TGCAGCGTTGTATCGGGACACCTCTACGAGCAGTACTTC	CSVVSGHLYEQYF
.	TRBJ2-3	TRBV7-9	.	TGTGCCAGCAGCTTAGCGCCGGGAGGCACAGATACGCAGTATTTT	CASSLAPGGTDTQYF
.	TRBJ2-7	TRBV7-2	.	TGTGCCAGCAGCCCTGACAACACCTACGAGCAGTACTTC	CASSPDNTYEQYF
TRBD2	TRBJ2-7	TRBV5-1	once	TGCGCCAGCAGACGGACTAGCGGGAGGGACTACGAGCAGTACTTC	CASRRTSGRDYEQYF
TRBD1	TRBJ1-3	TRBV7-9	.	TGTGCCAGCAGCCCCCGCCCGCCGTGGGACAGGCCTTCTGGAAACACCATATATTTT	CASSPRPPWDRPSGNTIYF
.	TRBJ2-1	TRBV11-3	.	TGTGCCAGCAGCTTAGATTCCGGAATCTCCTACAATGAGCAGTTCTTC	CASSLDSGISYNEQFF
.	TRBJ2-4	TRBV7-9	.	TGTGCCAGCAGCTTCTCTAGGGGACGCGGCCCGGAAAACATTCAGTACTTC	CASSFSRGRGPENIQYF
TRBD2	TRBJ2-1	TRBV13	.	TGTGCCAGCAGCTCCGAGGGAGGGAGGGAGGGCAATGAGCAGTTCTTC	CASSSEGGREGNEQFF
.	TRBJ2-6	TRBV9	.	TGTGCCAGCAGCGCAAGGGCGGGACCGACCTCTGGGGCCAACGTCCTGACTTTC	CASSARAGPTSGANVLTF
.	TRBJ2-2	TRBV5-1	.	TGCGCCAGCAGCTTGGTGGTTAACACCGGGGAGCTGTTTTTT	CASSLVVNTGELFF